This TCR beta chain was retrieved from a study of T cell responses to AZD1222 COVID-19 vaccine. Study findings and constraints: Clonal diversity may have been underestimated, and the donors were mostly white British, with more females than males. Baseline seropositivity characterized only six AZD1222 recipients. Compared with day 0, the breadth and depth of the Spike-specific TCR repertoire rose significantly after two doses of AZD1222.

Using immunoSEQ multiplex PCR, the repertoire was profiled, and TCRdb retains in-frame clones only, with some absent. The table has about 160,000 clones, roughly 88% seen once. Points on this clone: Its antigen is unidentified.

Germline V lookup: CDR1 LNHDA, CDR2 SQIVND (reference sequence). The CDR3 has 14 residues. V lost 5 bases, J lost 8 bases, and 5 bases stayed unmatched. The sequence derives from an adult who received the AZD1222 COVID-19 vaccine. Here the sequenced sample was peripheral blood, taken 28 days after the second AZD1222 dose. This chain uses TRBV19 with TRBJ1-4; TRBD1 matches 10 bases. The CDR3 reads CASSFGTGVEKLFF. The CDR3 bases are TGTGCCAGTAGTTTCGGGACAGGGGTCGAAAAACTGTTTTTT.